This TCR beta chain was obtained from a study of OX40 agonist ivuxolimab in advanced cancers. Whole-study context: The diagnoses of dose-escalation patients were hepatocellular carcinoma, melanoma, renal cell or head and neck cancer. Mean age 60 years, range about 20 to 79; about 81% male. The study, taken as a whole, reports: The study observed clonal expansion of CD4+ and CD8+ blood T cells by week 6 at 0.1 to 3.0 mg/kg.

With autoimmune disease history or systemic immunosuppression, patients were excluded. This CDR3 has 15 residues. Germline V gene lookup returns CDR1 SEHNR and CDR2 FQNEAQ (reference sequence). V dropped 5 bases and J dropped 3 bases, with 13 bases sitting between them. Only in-frame clones appear in the TCRdb table, and some are missing; sequencing was by immunoSEQ multiplex PCR. The sample has some 30,000 clones, approximately 87% seen once; the top ten hold around 30%. About this clone: Its target is unknown.

The sequences come from CD4+ or CD8+ T cells sorted from blood, collected in a trial of the OX40 agonist ivuxolimab. The source is an adult with an advanced solid tumor such as melanoma, head and neck, liver or kidney cancer. The chain uses TRBV7-9 and TRBJ2-2, with D uncertain. CDR3 nucleotides: TGTGCCAGCAGCCCGTCGCCGGGCTACACCGGGGAGCTGTTTTTT. Translated: CASSPSPGYTGELFF.